A selection of T cell receptor beta chains follows, all from one sample in a study of response to subunit inactivated influenza vaccine. MiXCR, applied by TCRdb to the RT-PCR reads, yields one record per CDR3 protein. This sample has over 300,000 distinct CDR3 sequences, with around a fifth found just once. The input for sequencing was PBMCs from blood, taken about 20 months after vaccination. The receptors were sampled from a man aged 50-75 years who received an inactivated influenza vaccine. The CDR3 runs from the conserved cysteine through the conserved F or W. The D gene is left open where the match is weak. Size values are once, few and many counts, or a class for expanded clones, and some rows have none.

CDR3: CSVDAANTGELFF
DNA: TGCAGCGTTGATGCAGCGAACACCGGGGAGCTGTTTTTT
size: many
V: TRBV29-1
D: .
J: TRBJ2-2

CDR3: CSAPRTSGTLTDTQYF
DNA: TGCAGTGCTCCCCGGACTAGCGGGACCCTCACAGATACGCAGTATTTT
size: .
V: TRBV20-1
D: TRBD2
J: TRBJ2-3

CDR3: CSAPSGGEQFF
DNA: TGCAGTGCCCCCAGTGGCGGTGAGCAGTTCTTC
size: few
V: TRBV20-1
D: .
J: TRBJ2-1

CDR3: CSARDTGREKETQYF
DNA: TGCAGTGCTAGAGATACAGGGCGGGAGAAAGAGACCCAGTACTTC
size: .
V: TRBV20-1
D: .
J: TRBJ2-5

CDR3: CASSGRRRGTEAFF
DNA: TGTGCCAGCTCCGGACGGAGAAGAGGAACTGAAGCTTTCTTT
size: .
V: TRBV2
D: .
J: TRBJ1-1

CDR3: CASSLRTANTEAFF
DNA: TGCGCCAGCAGCCTAAGGACGGCGAACACTGAAGCTTTCTTT
size: many
V: TRBV4-3
D: .
J: TRBJ1-1

CDR3: CASSKTGWGVLTF
DNA: TGTGCCAGCAGTAAGACAGGCTGGGGCGTCCTGACTTTC
size: few
V: TRBV6-1
D: .
J: TRBJ2-6

CDR3: CASSLVGPDRGYTF
DNA: TGTGCCAGCAGCTTGGTGGGTCCTGATCGGGGCTACACCTTC
size: .
V: TRBV5-4
D: .
J: TRBJ1-2

CDR3: CASSTGQGLTDTQYF
DNA: TGTGCCAGCAGCACCGGACAGGGGTTGACAGATACGCAGTATTTT
size: few
V: TRBV9
D: TRBD1
J: TRBJ2-3

CDR3: CASTKLLKRGSNEQFF
DNA: TGTGCCAGCACAAAACTCCTAAAGAGAGGGTCTAATGAGCAGTTCTTC
size: .
V: TRBV12-3/TRBV12-4
D: .
J: TRBJ2-1

CDR3: CASSEVATDTQYF
DNA: TGTGCCAGCAGTGAGGTCGCCACAGATACGCAGTATTTT
size: .
V: TRBV6-1
D: .
J: TRBJ2-3

CDR3: CASSLTMTGDQPQHF
DNA: TGTGCCAGCAGTTTGACTATGACAGGGGATCAGCCCCAGCATTTT
size: few
V: TRBV28
D: TRBD1
J: TRBJ1-5

CDR3: CASSQDPERGRRNIQYF
DNA: TGTGCCAGCAGCCAAGATCCCGAGCGCGGGAGGAGGAACATTCAGTACTTC
size: .
V: TRBV3-1
D: TRBD2
J: TRBJ2-4

CDR3: CASSPGISRDTQYF
DNA: TGTGCCAGCAGCCCCGGGATCTCTCGAGATACGCAGTATTTT
size: .
V: TRBV6-2/TRBV6-3
D: .
J: TRBJ2-3

CDR3: CASSLASGETQYF
DNA: TGCGCCAGCAGCTTGGCTTCAGGCGAGACCCAGTACTTC
size: .
V: TRBV5-1
D: .
J: TRBJ2-5

CDR3: CASSLRSLQETQYF
DNA: TGTGCCAGCAGTTTAAGGAGCCTCCAAGAGACCCAGTACTTC
size: .
V: TRBV27
D: .
J: TRBJ2-5

CDR3: CASSLPGGPEAFF
DNA: TGTGCCAGCAGCTTGCCCGGGGGCCCTGAAGCTTTCTTT
size: medium-sized
V: TRBV5-6
D: .
J: TRBJ1-1

CDR3: CASSILDSRTGELFF
DNA: TGTGCCAGTAGTATACTCGATTCTCGCACCGGGGAGCTGTTTTTT
size: .
V: TRBV19
D: .
J: TRBJ2-2

CDR3: CASSFGGLGSYEQYF
DNA: TGTGCCAGCAGTTTTGGCGGTCTGGGATCCTACGAGCAGTACTTC
size: .
V: TRBV6-5
D: .
J: TRBJ2-7

CDR3: CASSLRDRVSNSPLHF
DNA: TGTGCCAGCAGCTTACGGGACAGGGTGTCTAATTCACCCCTCCACTTT
size: .
V: TRBV7-2
D: TRBD1
J: TRBJ1-6

CDR3: CSARDPGRGASSPLHF
DNA: TGCAGTGCTAGAGACCCGGGACGAGGGGCAAGTTCACCCCTCCACTTT
size: few
V: TRBV20-1
D: .
J: TRBJ1-6

CDR3: CAWSAGRQEAFF
DNA: TGTGCCTGGAGTGCTGGACGGCAAGAAGCTTTCTTT
size: many
V: TRBV30
D: .
J: TRBJ1-1

CDR3: CSVEKQVLEGPQYF
DNA: TGCAGCGTTGAGAAACAGGTCCTCGAAGGACCCCAGTACTTC
size: few
V: TRBV29-1
D: .
J: TRBJ2-5

CDR3: CSVESGSHNEQFF
DNA: TGCAGCGTTGAAAGCGGGAGCCACAATGAGCAGTTCTTC
size: few
V: TRBV29-1
D: TRBD2
J: TRBJ2-1

CDR3: CSARDAPPGEKLFF
DNA: TGCAGTGCTAGAGATGCACCCCCTGGGGAGAAACTGTTTTTT
size: few
V: TRBV20-1
D: .
J: TRBJ1-4

CDR3: CASSQDRRGGEKLFF
DNA: TGCGCCAGCAGCCAAGACCGGAGGGGAGGGGAAAAACTGTTTTTT
size: many
V: TRBV4-1
D: .
J: TRBJ1-4

CDR3: CASSLDGHRAFF
DNA: TGTGCCAGCAGCCTAGACGGCCATCGTGCTTTCTTT
size: many
V: TRBV7-9
D: .
J: TRBJ1-1

CDR3: CSAGGQLAMNTEAFF
DNA: TGCAGTGCTGGGGGACAGTTGGCCATGAACACTGAAGCTTTCTTT
size: few
V: TRBV20-1
D: TRBD1
J: TRBJ1-1

CDR3: CASSLNVAGYEQYF
DNA: TGTGCCAGCAGCTTAAACGTAGCGGGGTACGAGCAGTACTTC
size: .
V: TRBV11-2
D: TRBD2
J: TRBJ2-7

CDR3: CASSRGTGEGNTIYF
DNA: TGTGCCAGCAGCCGAGGGACAGGAGAAGGAAACACCATATATTTT
size: few
V: TRBV3-1
D: TRBD1
J: TRBJ1-3

CDR3: CASSYVGRSGEQYF
DNA: TGTGCCAGCAGTTACGTCGGGAGAAGTGGCGAGCAGTACTTC
size: .
V: TRBV6-2/TRBV6-3
D: .
J: TRBJ2-7

CDR3: CASSVASGGIEDTQYF
DNA: TGTGCCAGCAGCGTAGCTTCGGGGGGGATTGAAGATACGCAGTATTTT
size: few
V: TRBV9
D: TRBD2
J: TRBJ2-3

CDR3: CASSSRREVTDTQYF
DNA: TGTGCCAGCAGTTCACGGCGGGAGGTAACAGATACGCAGTATTTT
size: many
V: TRBV12-3/TRBV12-4
D: TRBD2
J: TRBJ2-3

CDR3: CSARLGRATGELFF
DNA: TGCAGTGCTAGGTTAGGCAGGGCCACCGGGGAGCTGTTTTTT
size: few
V: TRBV20-1
D: .
J: TRBJ2-2

CDR3: CASSVVPKPLGNTIYF
DNA: TGTGCCAGCAGCGTAGTTCCGAAGCCCCTTGGAAACACCATATATTTT
size: many
V: TRBV9
D: .
J: TRBJ1-3

CDR3: CASSAAAGVGYTF
DNA: TGTGCCAGCAGTGCAGCCGCAGGGGTTGGCTACACCTTC
size: few
V: TRBV12-3/TRBV12-4
D: .
J: TRBJ1-2

CDR3: CAISESGTEAFF
DNA: TGTGCCATCAGTGAGTCGGGGACTGAAGCTTTCTTT
size: many
V: TRBV10-3
D: .
J: TRBJ1-1

CDR3: CSASLGQSYTDTQYF
DNA: TGCAGTGCTAGTTTGGGACAGTCTTACACAGATACGCAGTATTTT
size: once
V: TRBV20-1
D: TRBD1
J: TRBJ2-3

CDR3: CSVEDFETQYF
DNA: TGCAGCGTTGAGGATTTCGAGACCCAGTACTTC
size: .
V: TRBV29-1
D: .
J: TRBJ2-5

CDR3: CASSARLAGGEQYF
DNA: TGTGCCAGCAGCGCTCGACTAGCGGGCGGCGAGCAGTACTTC
size: .
V: TRBV9
D: TRBD2
J: TRBJ2-7

CDR3: CASSLWRLNTESFF
DNA: TGTGCCAGCAGTTTATGGCGGTTGAACACTGAATCTTTCTTT
size: .
V: TRBV28
D: .
J: TRBJ1-1

CDR3: CATGPGTPLGELFF
DNA: TGTGCCACCGGCCCCGGGACACCCCTCGGGGAGCTGTTTTTT
size: few
V: TRBV10-3
D: .
J: TRBJ2-2

CDR3: CASSFRSGANYGYTF
DNA: TGCGCCAGCAGCTTTCGCTCAGGGGCAAACTATGGCTACACCTTC
size: many
V: TRBV5-1
D: .
J: TRBJ1-2

CDR3: CASSPTGGREPQHF
DNA: TGTGCCAGCAGCCCAACAGGGGGCCGGGAGCCCCAGCATTTT
size: .
V: TRBV7-2
D: TRBD1
J: TRBJ1-5